The rows below give T cell receptor beta chains drawn from one sample of a study of monozygotic twins with inflammatory bowel disease. TCRdb processed the 5' RACE reads again and assigns one entry to each CDR3 protein, with no DNA. The table lists about 300,000 distinct CDR3 sequences. Sequenced sample: blood. The receptors come from a human donor with ulcerative colitis or Crohn's disease, or a healthy co-twin of an affected twin (not recorded which). Both conserved end residues are part of each CDR3.

>TRBJ2-5|11|TRBV20-1
CSALDLETQYF
>TRBJ2-1|16|TRBV5-1
CASSLSVGIAYNEQFF
>TRBJ2-3|14|TRBV6-1
CASSSQGFADTQYF
>TRBJ2-1|13|TRBV10-3
CAISLLDGNEQFF
>TRBJ2-1|16|TRBV5-1
CASSLAQAEAYNEQFF
>TRBJ2-5|13|TRBV12-3/TRBV12-4
CAIRGTTQETQYF
>TRBJ2-2|12|TRBV7-2
CASSLWTGELFF
>TRBJ1-6|15|TRBV7-8
CASSQGGGNNSPLHF
>TRBJ2-3|17|TRBV7-2
CASSLAQGLIGADTQYF
>TRBJ2-1|15|TRBV20-1
CSAPIRDRAYNEQFF
>TRBJ2-1|11|TRBV2
CASSAGQGGFF
>TRBJ1-1|16|TRBV19
CASDLTGGLLNTEAFF
>TRBJ1-2|17|TRBV20-1
CSAGSLAVQGARRGYTF
>TRBJ1-2|14|TRBV7-6
CASNRKQNFDGYTF
>TRBJ1-4|15|TRBV7-2
CASSWTGLGNEKLFF